What follows are 6 T cell receptor beta chains derived from one specimen sequenced in a study of OX40 agonist ivuxolimab in advanced cancers. Produced via immunoSEQ multiplex PCR; TCRdb's table is partial and in-frame only. The profile shows approximately 82,000 clones, roughly 90% of them singletons. The sequences come from CD4+ or CD8+ T cells sorted from blood, collected in a trial of the OX40 agonist ivuxolimab. These TCRs come from an adult with an advanced solid tumor such as melanoma, head and neck, liver or kidney cancer.

V gene TRBV5-1 combines with J gene TRBJ2-3; 10 nucleotides agree with TRBD2. From germline, CDR1 is SGHRS and CDR2 YFSETQ. V gave up 3 bases and J gave up 5 bases; unmatched junction bases: 6. The CDR3 consists of 15 residues. DNA for the CDR3: TGCGCCAGCAGCTCAGCGGGGGGGCCGGGAGATACGCAGTATTTT. This gives the protein CASSSAGGPGDTQYF.

V and J are TRBV28 and TRBJ1-1, with D perhaps matching TRBD1 (5 bases). Trimming took 6 bases from V and 4 from J, leaving 18 bases between them. In germline, CDR1 is MDHEN, CDR2 SYDVKM. This CDR3 is 15 amino acids long. Here the CDR3 DNA reads TGTGCCAGCAGCCGCAACAGGTTTGGGGTCACTGAAGCTTTCTTT. Its translation: CASSRNRFGVTEAFF.

This clone was recorded only once. The chain joins TRBV6-5 to TRBJ1-3; D gene ambiguous. The ends were cut back, 6 bases at V and 3 bases at J, with 15 bases in the middle. This CDR3 has 15 residues. Per the germline V gene, CDR1 is MNHEY and CDR2 is SVGAGI. The CDR3, as DNA: TGTGCCAGCAGGGAAACTGGGCTTGTTGGAAACACCATATATTTT. It translates to CASRETGLVGNTIYF.

The sample holds one count of this clone. This chain joins TRBV5-1 and TRBJ2-5, with D hard to call. The germline gives CDR1 SGHRS, CDR2 YFSETQ. This CDR3 contains 11 residues. Trimming pared 1 base from V and 7 bases from J, leaving 5 bases between. The CDR3 coding sequence is TGCGCCAGCAGCTTGACCGGGACCCAGTACTTC. As protein: CASSLTGTQYF.

At least ten counts were recorded for this clone. The chain recombines TRBV29-1 with TRBJ2-1; the D call may be TRBD1 or TRBD2 (5 bases each). Germline assignment: CDR1 SQVTM and CDR2 ANQGSEA. Trimming cost V 3 bases and J 9 bases, with 15 bases left between them. The CDR3 loop spans 13 amino acids. CDR3 DNA: TGCAGCGTTGATAGGGGACGGGCTGCTGAGCAGTTCTTC. This sequence encodes CSVDRGRAAEQFF.

The chain joins TRBV5-4 to TRBJ1-2, with TRBD1 matching over 8 bases. CDR1 and CDR2 from the germline V gene are SGHNT and YYREEE (reference sequence). With V trimmed by 5 bases and J by 4 bases, 7 bases remained unmatched. This CDR3 is 14 amino acids long. The CDR3 is CASRWTGRGYGYTF. DNA for the CDR3: TGTGCCAGCAGATGGACAGGGCGGGGCTATGGCTACACCTTC.